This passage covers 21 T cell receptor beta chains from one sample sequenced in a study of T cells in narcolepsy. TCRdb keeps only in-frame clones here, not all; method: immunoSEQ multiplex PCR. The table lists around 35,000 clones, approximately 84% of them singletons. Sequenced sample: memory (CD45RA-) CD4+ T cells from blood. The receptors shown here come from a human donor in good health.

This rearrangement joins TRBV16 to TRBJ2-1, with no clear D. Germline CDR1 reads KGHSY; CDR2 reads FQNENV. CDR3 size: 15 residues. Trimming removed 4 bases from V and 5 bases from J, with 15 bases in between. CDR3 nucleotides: TGTGCCAGCAGCCCCACGAGGTCCCAGCACAATGAGCAGTTCTTC. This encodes CASSPTRSQHNEQFF.

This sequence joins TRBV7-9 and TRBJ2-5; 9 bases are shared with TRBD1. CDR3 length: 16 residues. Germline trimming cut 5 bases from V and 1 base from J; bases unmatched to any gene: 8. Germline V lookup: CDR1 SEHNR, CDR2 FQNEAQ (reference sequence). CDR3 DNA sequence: TGTGCCAGCAGCCAGGGACAGGGAACGTCCCAAGAGACCCAGTACTTC. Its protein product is CASSQGQGTSQETQYF. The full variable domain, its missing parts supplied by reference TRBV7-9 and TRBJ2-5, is DTGVSQNPRHKITKRGQNVTFRCDPISEHNRLYWYRQTLGQGPEFLTYFQNEAQLEKSRLLSDRFSAERPKGSFSTLEIQRTEQGDSAMYLCASSQGQGTSQETQYFGPGTRLLVL.

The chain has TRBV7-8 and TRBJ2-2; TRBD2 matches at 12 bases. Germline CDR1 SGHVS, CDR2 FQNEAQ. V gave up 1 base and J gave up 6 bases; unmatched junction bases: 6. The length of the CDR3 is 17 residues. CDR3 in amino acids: CASSLEASGGASGELFF. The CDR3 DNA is TGTGCCAGCAGCTTAGAGGCTAGCGGGGGGGCCTCCGGGGAGCTGTTTTTT.

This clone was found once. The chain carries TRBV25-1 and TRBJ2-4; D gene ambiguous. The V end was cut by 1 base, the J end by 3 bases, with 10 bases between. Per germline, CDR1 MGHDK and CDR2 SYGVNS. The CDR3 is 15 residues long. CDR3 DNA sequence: TGTGCCAGCAGTGAATCAATCGGTGGCAAAAACATTCAGTACTTC. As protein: CASSESIGGKNIQYF. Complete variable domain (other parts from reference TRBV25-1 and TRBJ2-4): EADIYQTPRYLVIGTGKKITLECSQTMGHDKMYWYQQDPGMELHLIHYSYGVNSTEKGDLSSESTVSRIRTEHFPLTLESARPSHTSQYLCASSESIGGKNIQYFGAGTRLSVL.

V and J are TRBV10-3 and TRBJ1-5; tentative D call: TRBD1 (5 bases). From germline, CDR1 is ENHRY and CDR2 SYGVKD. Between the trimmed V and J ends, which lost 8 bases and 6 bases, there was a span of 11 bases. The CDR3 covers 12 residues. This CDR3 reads CAIQGPGQPQHF. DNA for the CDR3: TGTGCCATCCAGGGTCCGGGTCAGCCCCAGCATTTT.

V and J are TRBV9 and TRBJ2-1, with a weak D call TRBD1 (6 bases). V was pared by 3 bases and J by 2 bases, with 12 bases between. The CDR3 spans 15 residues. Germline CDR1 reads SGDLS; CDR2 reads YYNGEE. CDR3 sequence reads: CASSARDKTYNEQFF. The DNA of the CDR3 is TGTGCCAGCAGCGCACGGGACAAGACCTACAATGAGCAGTTCTTC.

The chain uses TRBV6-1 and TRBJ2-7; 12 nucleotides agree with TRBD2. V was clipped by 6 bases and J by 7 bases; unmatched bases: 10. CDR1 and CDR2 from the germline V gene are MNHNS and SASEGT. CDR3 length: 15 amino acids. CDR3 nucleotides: TGTGCCAGCAGCCACGGACTAGCGGGGACCCCTGAGCAGTACTTC. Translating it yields CASSHGLAGTPEQYF.

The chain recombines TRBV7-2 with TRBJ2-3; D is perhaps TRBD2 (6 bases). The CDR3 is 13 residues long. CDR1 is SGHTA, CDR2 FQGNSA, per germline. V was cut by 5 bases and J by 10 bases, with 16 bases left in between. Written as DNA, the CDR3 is TGTGCCAGCAGCCAGTGGGGGGACGTCGCGCAGTATTTT. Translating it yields CASSQWGDVAQYF.

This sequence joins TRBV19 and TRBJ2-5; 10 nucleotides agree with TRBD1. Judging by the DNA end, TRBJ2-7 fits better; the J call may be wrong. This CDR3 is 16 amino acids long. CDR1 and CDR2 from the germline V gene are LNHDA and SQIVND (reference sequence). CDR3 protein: CASSIATTGGLLEQYF. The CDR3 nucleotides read TGTGCCAGTAGTATAGCTACGACAGGGGGCTTGCTCGAGCAGTACTTC.

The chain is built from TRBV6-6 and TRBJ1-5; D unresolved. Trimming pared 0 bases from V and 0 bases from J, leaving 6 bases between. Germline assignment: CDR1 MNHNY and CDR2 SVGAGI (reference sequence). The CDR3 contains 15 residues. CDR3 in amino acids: CASSYSAVSNQPQHF. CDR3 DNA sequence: TGTGCCAGCAGTTACTCGGCAGTTAGCAATCAGCCCCAGCATTTT.

CDR3: CASSQVRDSVFSPLHF. The CDR3 DNA reads TGCGCCAGCAGCCAAGTCCGGGACAGTGTATTTTCACCCCTCCACTTT. This chain connects TRBV4-1 to TRBJ1-6; 7 bases agree with TRBD1. CDR1 MGHRA and CDR2 YSYEKL come from the germline V gene. Unmatched junction bases numbered 9, after V lost 1 base and J lost 9 bases. This CDR3 comprises 16 residues.

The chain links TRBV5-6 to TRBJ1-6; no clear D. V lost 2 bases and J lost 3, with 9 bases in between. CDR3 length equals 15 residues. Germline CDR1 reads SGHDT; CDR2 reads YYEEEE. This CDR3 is CASSLYRYYNSPLHF. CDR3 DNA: TGTGCCAGCAGCTTATACAGATACTATAATTCACCCCTCCACTTT. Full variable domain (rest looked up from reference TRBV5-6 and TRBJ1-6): DAGVTQSPTHLIKTRGQQVTLRCSPKSGHDTVSWYQQALGQGPQFIFQYYEEEERQRGNFPDRFSGHQFPNYSSELNVNALLLGDSALYLCASSLYRYYNSPLHFGNGTRLTVT.

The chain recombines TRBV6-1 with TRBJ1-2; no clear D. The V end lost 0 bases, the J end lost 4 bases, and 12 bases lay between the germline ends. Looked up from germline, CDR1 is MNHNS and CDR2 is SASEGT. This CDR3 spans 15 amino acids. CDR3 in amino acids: CASSEARGWSYGYTF. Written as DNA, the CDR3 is TGTGCCAGCAGTGAAGCCCGAGGTTGGAGCTATGGCTACACCTTC.

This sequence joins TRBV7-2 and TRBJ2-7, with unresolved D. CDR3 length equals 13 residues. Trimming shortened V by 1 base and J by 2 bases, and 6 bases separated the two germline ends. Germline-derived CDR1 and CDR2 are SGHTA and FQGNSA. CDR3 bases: TGTGCCAGCAGCTTAGGACTCGCCTACGAGCAGTACTTC. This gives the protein CASSLGLAYEQYF.

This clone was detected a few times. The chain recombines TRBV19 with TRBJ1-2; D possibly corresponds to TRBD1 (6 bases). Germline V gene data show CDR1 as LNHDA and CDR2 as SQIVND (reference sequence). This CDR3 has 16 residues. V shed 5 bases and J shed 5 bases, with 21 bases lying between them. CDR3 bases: TGTGCCAGTAGTCCCCCCTTGACAGGAAAAATGTATGGCTACACCTTC. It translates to CASSPPLTGKMYGYTF.

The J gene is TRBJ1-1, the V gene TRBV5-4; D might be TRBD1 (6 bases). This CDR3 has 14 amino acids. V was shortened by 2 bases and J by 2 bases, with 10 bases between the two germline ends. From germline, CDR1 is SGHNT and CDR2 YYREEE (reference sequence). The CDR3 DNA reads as TGTGCCAGCAGCTTACGACAGGACAACACTGAAGCTTTCTTT. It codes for CASSLRQDNTEAFF.

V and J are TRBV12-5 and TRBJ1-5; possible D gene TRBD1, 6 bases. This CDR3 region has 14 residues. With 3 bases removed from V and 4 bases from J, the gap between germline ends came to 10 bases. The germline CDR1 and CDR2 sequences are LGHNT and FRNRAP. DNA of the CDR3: TGTGCTAGTGGTTTAGGGGGGTTGAATCAGCCCCAGCATTTT. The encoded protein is CASGLGGLNQPQHF.

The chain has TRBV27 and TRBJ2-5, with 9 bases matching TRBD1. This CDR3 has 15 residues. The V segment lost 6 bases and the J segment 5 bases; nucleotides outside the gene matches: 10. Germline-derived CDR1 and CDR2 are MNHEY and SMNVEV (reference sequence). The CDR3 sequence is CASRATDRGGETQYF. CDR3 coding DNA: TGTGCCAGCAGGGCGACGGACAGGGGTGGGGAGACCCAGTACTTC.

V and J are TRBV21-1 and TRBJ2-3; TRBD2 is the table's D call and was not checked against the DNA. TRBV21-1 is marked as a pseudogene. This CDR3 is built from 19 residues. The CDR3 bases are TGTGCCAGCAGCAAAGTAATAGCGGGAGGCTCACGGCGCACAGATACGCAGTATTTT. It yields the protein CASSKVIAGGSRRTDTQYF.

The CDR3 DNA follows: TGTGCCAGCAGCCCCCGTGGGGGCTCCTACGAGCAGTACTTC. Protein product: CASSPRGGSYEQYF. The chain carries TRBV7-2 and TRBJ2-7; D is possibly TRBD1 or TRBD2 (5 bases each). Germline loops: CDR1 SGHTA, CDR2 FQGNSA. This CDR3 region has 14 residues. V shed 5 bases and J shed 0 bases, with 11 bases lying between them.

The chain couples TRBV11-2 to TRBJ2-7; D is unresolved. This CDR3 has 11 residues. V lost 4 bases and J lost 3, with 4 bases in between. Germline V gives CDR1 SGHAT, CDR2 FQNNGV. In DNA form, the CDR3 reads TGTGCCAGCAGCTCGGGCTACGAGCAGTACTTC. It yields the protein CASSSGYEQYF.